The rows below give T cell receptor beta chains drawn from one sample of a study of shared clonotypes between healthy human individuals. Libraries were prepared by immunoSEQ multiplex PCR; TCRdb keeps only in-frame clonotypes and omits some of them. Here the sample spans 2 million to 2.5 million clones, almost 96% being singletons. Specimen: naive CD4+ T cells sorted from blood. All receptors come from a man between 18 and 35 years old in good health. The CDR3 runs from the conserved cysteine through the conserved F or W. D genes are given only for firm matches. Clone size is given for some rows only: seen once, a few or many times, or a class if the clone is expanded.

NA	TRBD1	TRBV18	TRBJ2-3	CASSPGQGSTDTQYF	TGTGCCAGCTCCCCCGGACAGGGGAGCACAGATACGCAGTATTTT
NA	NA	TRBV27	TRBJ2-2	CASRSGPGELFF	TGTGCCAGCAGGTCTGGGCCCGGGGAGCTGTTTTTT
NA	NA	TRBV2	TRBJ1-1	CASRSQGTNTEAFF	TGTGCCAGCAGATCACAGGGTACGAACACTGAAGCTTTCTTT
once	TRBD2	TRBV5-1	TRBJ2-5	CASSWAGTSGGSGRETQYF	TGCGCCAGCAGCTGGGCCGGGACTAGCGGGGGGAGTGGTCGAGAGACCCAGTACTTC
NA	TRBD1	TRBV6-5	TRBJ2-1	CASSYRQGPIYEQFF	TGTGCCAGCAGTTACCGACAGGGGCCTATATATGAGCAGTTCTTC
NA	NA	TRBV29-1	TRBJ2-1	CSASFDNEQFF	TGCAGCGCCTCTTTTGACAATGAGCAGTTCTTC
NA	NA	TRBV29-1	TRBJ1-5	CSVKEGNQPQHF	TGCAGCGTGAAAGAGGGTAATCAGCCCCAGCATTTT
NA	TRBD2	TRBV18	TRBJ2-7	CASSPGRASGYEQYF	TGTGCCAGCTCACCAGGACGGGCTAGCGGCTACGAGCAGTACTTC
once	NA	TRBV9	TRBJ2-1	CASSGTGTIYNEQFF	TGTGCCAGCAGCGGTACAGGGACTATATACAATGAGCAGTTCTTC
NA	NA	TRBV6-5	TRBJ2-3	CASSYGTRGDTQYF	TGTGCCAGCAGTTACGGGACTCGGGGGGATACGCAGTATTTT
NA	TRBD2	TRBV30	TRBJ2-1	CAWSDREDNEQFF	TGTGCCTGGAGTGACCGGGAGGACAATGAGCAGTTCTTC
NA	TRBD1	TRBV30	TRBJ2-1	CALQGALYNEQFF	TGTGCCTTACAGGGGGCCCTTTACAATGAGCAGTTCTTC
NA	NA	TRBV5-6	TRBJ1-4	CASSLKQYNEKLFF	TGTGCCAGCAGCTTGAAACAGTATAATGAAAAACTGTTTTTT